This T cell receptor (beta chain) emerged from a study of cytomegalovirus exposure and HLA in healthy donors (dated by TCRdb to 2016 to 2017). Background for the entire study: An earlier analysis of approximately 600 of the donors reported 250 to 300 Gb of sequence data and 100 million to 130 million unique TCR beta sequences from 150 million to 200 million T cells. The number of typed donors differed by locus: about 620-640 for A, B, C, DRB1 and DQB1; 522 for DQA1; fewer than 610 for DPA1; and about 470 for DPB1. The study profiled the T cell repertoires of fewer than 850 subjects by immunosequencing and related them to cytomegalovirus serostatus. In the later analysis, no new phenotypic data were used to find candidate immune exposures; instead, reliance was placed on TCR beta sequences and their occurrence across donors. Class I and class II HLA loci were covered by the typing at four-digit resolution. Among 300 to 450 genotyped donors of the cohort, an average of 235,054 unique TCR beta nucleotide sequences were sequenced per donor, roughly a sixth of them non-productive. The study combined high-throughput TCR immunosequencing, statistical association of individual TCRs with disease status, and machine learning to predict cytomegalovirus infection status. An earlier analysis of approximately 500 of the donors applied high-throughput TCR beta sequencing to assess whether each TCR beta V gene segment acted as functional or pseudogenic. The genetic ancestry cluster associated with self-reported Caucasian donors included 65% to 90% of the 398 genotyped donors. A later genetic analysis took genome-wide SNP genotypes for about 55% of the roughly 670 donors and used that subset as a discovery cohort. Every discovery cohort repertoire had been produced on one sequencing platform. Donor age, sex, ethnicity and CMV serostatus were compiled alongside the repertoire data. A later analysis re-analyzed previously published TCR beta repertoires from 500 to 700 donors and added high-resolution HLA genotyping to study TCR occurrence patterns. The study was designed to test whether signatures of past pathogen exposure could be identified by cataloging public T cell receptors. Roughly 300 gigabases of sequencing data and approximately 92 million unique TCR sequences made up an early release that covered several hundred HLA-typed donors. In addition to the first cohort of 650 to 750 subjects, a separate validation cohort of 120 different subjects was used. Five DR-DQ haplotypes were handled as single units for association and clustering because linkage in the cohort was strong. Study-wide conclusions, independent of this receptor: According to a later genetic analysis, donors in an Asian-associated ancestry cluster had fewer N-insertions in productive TCRs than the approximately 670-donor mean. A few of the identified cytomegalovirus-associated TCR beta chains were confirmed in vitro to be specific for cytomegalovirus antigens. Because HLA typing was unavailable for some donors at each locus, only the typed subset was used in association tests. At a false discovery rate of 0.05, a later analysis linked some 18,000 TCR beta sequences to specific HLA alleles. In a later analysis, the rate of TCR association differed among HLA loci, with DRB1 alleles having the most associated TCRs and HLA-C alleles having the fewest. Roughly uniform sequencing depth across donors was assumed in presence/absence analyses, although this assumption may not hold. The sequencing pipeline was judged likely to have produced a cluster of highly shared sequence variants as a technical artifact. Broadly in line with IMGT annotations, most TCR beta V segments showed up in productive rearrangements about 87% or about 30% of the time in an earlier analysis of about 500 of the donors. A later analysis reported that several top co-occurrence clusters appeared linked to parvovirus B19, influenza, CMV and Epstein-Barr virus. Linkage disequilibrium might explain the correlated functional status among segregating V segments, but an unknown experimental factor could not be excluded. According to a later analysis, most CMV-associated TCR beta chains appeared to be HLA-restricted, and the HLA associations seemed to be driven largely by CMV exposure. A further reported finding was that TCR beta sequences accurately predicted the HLA-A and HLA-B alleles for most subjects in the first cohort. In the study, approximately 160 TCR beta chains were listed as associated with cytomegalovirus. In a later analysis, HLA-associated TCR beta chains were found to be more clonally expanded and to have lower generation probabilities than equally common non-associated chains. Assigning TCR associations to individual alleles was difficult when HLA alleles, especially DR and DQ, strongly co-occurred. The authors suggested that the approach could potentially be extended to other disease states and immunological phenotypes. For the cohort, immune exposure information was limited to CMV serostatus. An association between a missense DCLRE1C variant and V-gene and J-gene trimming of TCR beta chains was found in a later genetic analysis and replicated in an independent cohort. The earlier analysis of 587 of the donors excluded 15 to 20 rarely observed V segments, including chromosome 9 orphons, because counts were too low. The classifier was reported to diagnose cytomegalovirus status with high specificity and sensitivity in both the original cohort and the validation cohort. Across donors, most TCR sequences were observed very rarely, whereas some public TCRs were present in many individuals. The cohort was sequenced for TCR beta chains only, and without alpha or paired-chain data the features that could be detected were limited. The 87-base-pair reads could not distinguish some IMGT-functional V segments, including TRBV6-2 and TRBV6-3, so those segments were excluded.

The cohort was made up of several hundred healthy bone marrow donors. All cohort members were sampled while nominally healthy, although unrecorded immune exposures were likely present. The donor tested CMV seronegative, placing the donor among the approximately 400 seronegative members of the cohort. A peripheral blood sample was provided by each donor, and peripheral blood mononuclear cells were used for TCR beta sequencing. Genomic DNA was extracted from the blood cell samples with the Qiagen DNeasy Blood Extraction Kit. Comment on this clone: Its antigen is not yet known.

The CDR1 and CDR2 encoded by the germline V gene (reference sequence) are MNHNY and SVGAGI. The CDR3 has 12 amino acids, counting the end cysteine and phenylalanine. Only the CDR3 DNA is retained, 36 bases long and in frame from the first base. V is pared back by 6 bases and J by 4 bases, with 7 bases lying between the germline termini. Preparation of the library involved the immunoSEQ multiplex PCR assay. For the multiplex PCR, a mixture combining 60 forward primers for TCR Vbeta segments and 13 reverse primers for TCR Jbeta segments was used. Amplification of the CDR3 region of rearranged TCR beta genes was performed with a multiplex PCR assay on genomic DNA. On the Illumina HiSeq System, the amplified TCR beta libraries were sequenced as 87-base-pair reads. From the authors' description of their analysis: In a later analysis, some 80 million unique TCR beta chains were counted across the roughly 610 repertoires, and around 10 million of these chains were shared by at least two donors. A nearest-neighbor algorithm error-corrected the raw reads and collapsed the reads into unique sequences, merging closely related sequences to remove PCR and sequencing errors. To assign V, D and J gene segments, CDR3 sequences were aligned to IMGT reference sequences. Each retained sequence needed at least a six-nucleotide match to both a V gene segment and a J gene segment. A rearrangement counted as productive if the CDR3 had no stop codons and remained in frame with V and J, and every other rearrangement counted as non-productive. Following IMGT convention, CDR3 was defined as the stretch from the second conserved V-encoded cysteine up to the conserved J-encoded phenylalanine. Sequences without an unambiguous match to a single V gene segment were excluded from the earlier analysis of several hundred of the donors. An earlier analysis of around 600 of the donors classified V segments as functional when productive rearrangements were above 56.7% and as segregating when the standard deviation between donors was above 5%. A statistical classification framework was developed to diagnose cytomegalovirus status using the catalog of TCR beta chain sequences. A later analysis assigned V and J genes by comparing TCR nucleotide sequences with IMGT/GENE-DB human TR gene sequences. In a later analysis, CDR3 sequences and most-parsimonious VDJ recombination scenarios were assigned using the TCRdist pipeline. In a later analysis, each TCR beta chain was defined by its CDR3 amino acid sequence together with its V-gene family, and reads lacking a unique V-gene family were excluded. In a later analysis, 500 to 650 highly shared, low-generation-probability nucleotide sequences were removed to address suspected cross-contamination and a sequencing artifact. For each public chain, a later analysis derived a clonal expansion index from normalized ranks of inferred template counts within each repertoire. Generation probabilities in a later analysis came from a VDJ recombination model fitted to out-of-frame rearrangements, and those results were checked against IGoR. Hypergeometric tests were used in a later analysis to score TCR-TCR, TCR-HLA and TCR-CMV co-occurrence, with a repertoire-size bias correction applied to the TCR pairs. To estimate false discovery rates, a later analysis permuted the HLA or CMV assignments 20 times. A later analysis grouped co-occurring TCRs with DBSCAN, adding TCRdist sequence similarity when clustering within HLA-allele-positive subsets. Co-occurrence clustering excluded repertoires with fewer than 30,000 or more than 120,000 public chains, plus five with anomalous nucleotide sharing. Drawn from immuneACCESS, this table holds only the in-frame rearrangements with V and J called that TCRdb kept. Clones are partly lost; checked studies trace under half to an unresolved V gene and leave the rest unexplained. V, J and clone size derive from that table, while D and trimming were established from the DNA sequence. The data table for this sample lists 100,000 to 150,000 clones. The ten largest make up roughly 3.5% of the sample.

The chain couples TRBV6-6 to TRBJ2-1, with the D gene not clear enough to name. The clonotype was recovered from a man between 18 and 29 years old in good health and CMV-seronegative. The sample consisted of PBMCs. The bases are TGTGCCAGCAGGGCAAATTACAATGAGCAGTTCTTC. This gives the protein CASRANYNEQFF.